Each of the 15 T cell receptor beta chains below was sequenced from the same sample in a study of beta chain features in type 1 diabetes. Regarding the study as a whole: Across all four CD4+ subsets, people with type 1 diabetes showed modestly shorter TCRB CDR3s.

Investigators reverse transcribed all isolated RNA, so they sequenced expressed TCRB transcripts. Data came from immunoSEQ multiplex PCR; TCRdb stores just in-frame clones and leaves some out. The table shows around 150,000 clones, with 63% occurring only once. These receptors lack a known antigen. What was sequenced was naive CD4+ T cells from blood. All receptors derive from a man under 40 with type 1 diabetes.

This clone is a singleton in its sample. The genes are TRBV7-2 and TRBJ2-7; D call uncertain. This CDR3 has 13 residues. V lost 5 bases and J 5 bases, leaving 13 bases between the germline ends. CDR1 is SGHTA and CDR2 is FQGNSA in the germline V gene. The CDR3 reads CASSRLRVDEQYF. The CDR3 DNA sequence: TGTGCCAGCAGCCGTCTCCGGGTCGACGAGCAGTACTTC. Complete variable domain (other parts from reference TRBV7-2 and TRBJ2-7): GAGVSQSPSNKVTEKGKDVELRCDPISGHTALYWYRQSLGQGLEFLIYFQGNSAPDKSGLPSDRFSAERTGGSVSTLTIQRTQQEDSAVYLCASSRLRVDEQYFGPGTRLTVT.

The J gene is TRBJ2-2, the V gene TRBV11-2, with D hard to call. Germline V gene data show CDR1 as SGHAT and CDR2 as FQNNGV. The ends were cut back, 3 bases at V and 2 bases at J, with 4 bases in the middle. CDR3 length: 13 amino acids. CDR3 DNA sequence: TGTGCCAGCAGCTTGATTAACACCGGGGAGCTGTTTTTT. As protein: CASSLINTGELFF.

This chain connects TRBV7-9 to TRBJ2-6; D not resolved. V was cut by 11 bases and J by 1 base, with 12 bases left in between. This CDR3 is 14 amino acids long. CDR1 and CDR2 from the germline V gene are SEHNR and FQNEAQ (reference sequence). The CDR3 region is CAPSDRSGANVLTF. The DNA for the CDR3 is TGTGCCCCCTCAGATCGATCTGGGGCCAACGTCCTGACTTTC.

The chain is built from TRBV29-1 and TRBJ1-4; 11 bases fit TRBD1. There are 13 residues in the CDR3. From germline, CDR1 is SQVTM and CDR2 ANQGSEA. J was trimmed by 3 bases and V by 7 bases; bases with no gene match: 1. CDR3 bases: TGCAGCGCGGGACAGGGGGCTAATGAAAAACTGTTTTTT. This encodes CSAGQGANEKLFF.

This clone was picked up a small number of times. This chain uses TRBV4-3 with TRBJ2-1; no definite D call. The CDR3 has 15 residues. Trimming removed 0 bases from V and 0 bases from J, with 6 bases in between. In germline, CDR1 is LGHNA, CDR2 YSLEER. CDR3 residues: CASSQEFSSYNEQFF. The DNA for the CDR3 is TGCGCCAGCAGCCAAGAATTCAGCTCCTACAATGAGCAGTTCTTC.

This chain joins TRBV10-3 and TRBJ2-3; no definite D call. Germline lookup yields CDR1 ENHRY and CDR2 SYGVKD. This CDR3 contains 14 residues. V lost 10 bases and J lost 0, with 14 bases in between. CDR3 coding DNA: TGTGCCACCCTTCCCCACGGGAGCACAGATACGCAGTATTTT. Residues: CATLPHGSTDTQYF.

The chain combines TRBV7-9 with TRBJ2-1, with 8 bases lining up with TRBD1. Trimming at V came to 5 bases and at J to 6 bases, leaving 6 bases not matched to a gene. The germline V gene encodes CDR1 SEHNR and CDR2 FQNEAQ (reference sequence). The CDR3 loop spans 14 amino acids. The CDR3, as DNA: TGTGCCAGCAGCCTCGGACAGGGAGGCAATGAGCAGTTCTTC. Protein: CASSLGQGGNEQFF. Looking up the rest from reference TRBV7-9 and TRBJ2-1 gives the full variable domain: DTGVSQNPRHKITKRGQNVTFRCDPISEHNRLYWYRQTLGQGPEFLTYFQNEAQLEKSRLLSDRFSAERPKGSFSTLEIQRTEQGDSAMYLCASSLGQGGNEQFFGPGTRLTVL.

The V and J genes are TRBV5-6 and TRBJ2-4, with 13 bases that match TRBD2. V gave up 4 bases and J gave up 8 bases; unmatched junction bases: 0. The CDR3 sequence is 13 residues long. Germline V CDR1 and CDR2: SGHDT, YYEEEE. CDR3 nucleotides: TGTGCCAGCAGCGGGACTAGCGGGGACATTCAGTACTTC. Translation gives CASSGTSGDIQYF.

The genes are TRBV7-9 and TRBJ2-1, with D possibly TRBD2 on 5 matching bases. V lost 8 bases and J lost 6, with 8 bases in between. This CDR3 region has 11 residues. CDR1 and CDR2 (germline): SEHNR, FQNEAQ (reference sequence). The CDR3 is CASLRGNEQFF. CDR3 DNA sequence: TGTGCCAGCCTACGGGGCAATGAGCAGTTCTTC.

This chain connects TRBV5-6 to TRBJ2-1; D might be TRBD1 (5 bases). Germline V gene sequence: CDR1 SGHDT, CDR2 YYEEEE. This CDR3 has 11 residues. The V and J ends lost 3 bases and 9 bases respectively, with 7 bases between them. The CDR3 DNA is TGTGCCAGCAGCTCCCAGGGTGAGCAGTTCTTC. Translating gives CASSSQGEQFF.

This clone was seen a few times. The chain couples TRBV2 to TRBJ1-1, with TRBD1 matching over 9 bases. The CDR3 length is 16 residues. Germline V lookup: CDR1 SNHLY, CDR2 FYNNEI. Germline trimming cut 5 bases from V and 3 bases from J; bases unmatched to any gene: 10. The CDR3 DNA is TGTGCCAGCAGTACCGGGACAGGGAGATGGGACACTGAAGCTTTCTTT. This codes for CASSTGTGRWDTEAFF.

The V call is TRBV7-2, the J call TRBJ2-3; the match to TRBD2 covers 9 bases. The CDR3 consists of 17 residues. CDR1 and CDR2 from the germline V gene are SGHTA and FQGNSA. The ends lost 6 bases at V and 6 bases at J; junction bases unmatched: 16. The CDR3 spells CASSLAGRLGTWDTQYF. The CDR3 bases are TGTGCCAGCAGTCTAGCGGGGCGCTTGGGTACTTGGGATACGCAGTATTTT.

The chain carries TRBV7-2 and TRBJ1-1, with D hard to call. The CDR3 is made up of 12 amino acids. The V end was cut by 6 bases, the J end by 4 bases, with 9 bases between. Germline CDR1 SGHTA, CDR2 FQGNSA. This CDR3 reads CASSAESTEAFF. As DNA, the CDR3 is TGTGCCAGCAGTGCGGAGAGCACTGAAGCTTTCTTT.

This clone was counted only a few times. The chain links TRBV30 to TRBJ2-7; 7 nucleotides agree with TRBD1. Germline CDR1 GTSNPN, CDR2 SVGIG (reference sequence). V shed 2 bases and J 0 bases; nucleotides not matched to a gene: 10. This CDR3 comprises 16 residues. The CDR3 DNA follows: TGTGCCTGGAGTCAGGACAGGTTCGGGTTCTCCTACGAGCAGTACTTC. Translation: CAWSQDRFGFSYEQYF.

This chain links TRBV7-9 with TRBJ2-5; D may be TRBD1 (5 bases). The CDR3 sequence is 15 residues long. The germline CDR1 and CDR2 sequences are SEHNR and FQNEAQ (reference sequence). V dropped 1 base and J dropped 7 bases, with 16 bases sitting between them. The CDR3 here is CASSLDLGRVVTQYF. CDR3 sequence (DNA): TGTGCCAGCAGCTTAGATCTCGGCAGGGTTGTGACCCAGTACTTC.